Included here is one T cell receptor (beta chain) sequence, with context. These data originate in a study of shared clonotypes between healthy human individuals. Trimming stripped 2 bases from V and 3 bases from J, with 10 bases between. This CDR3 is 14 amino acids long. The V gene's germline CDR1 is SGHDN and CDR2 FVKESK. Adults of Caucasian background living in Nashville, Tennessee made up all donors. The data were produced by immunoSEQ multiplex PCR, yet TCRdb's version contains in-frame clones alone and is incomplete. The sample has approximately 2.4 million clones; 90% to 97% are singletons. Sequencing was carried out using naive CD4+ T cells sorted from blood. Subset given: CD45RA+ positively selected. The chain combines TRBV14 with TRBJ2-5; perhaps TRBD1 as D (5 bases). This clonotype originated in a man in his late teens or twenties in good health. CDR3 residues: CASSQLGAEETQYF. The CDR3 DNA is TGTGCCAGCAGCCAACTTGGGGCTGAAGAGACCCAGTACTTC.